A selection of T cell receptor beta chains follows, all from one sample in a study of T cell responses to AZD1222 COVID-19 vaccine. The table came from immunoSEQ multiplex PCR; TCRdb's copy has only in-frame clones and leaves some out. Here the sample spans around 130,000 clones, 90% being singletons. The specimen comprised peripheral blood, sampled 28 days after the second dose of the MenACWY control vaccine. The receptors here all came from an adult who received the MenACWY meningococcal vaccine as a control. The CDR3 runs from the conserved cysteine through the conserved F or W. The D gene is left open where the match is weak. The listing skips clone size in some rows; elsewhere it reads once, few, many or a size class.

v_call: TRBV29-1
d_call: NA
j_call: TRBJ2-7
clone_size: once
cdr3_aa: CSVESGAGEQYF
cdr3_nt: TGCAGCGTTGAATCTGGGGCGGGCGAGCAGTACTTC

v_call: TRBV27
d_call: NA
j_call: TRBJ2-5
clone_size: NA
cdr3_aa: CASSFAGQETQYF
cdr3_nt: TGTGCCAGCAGTTTCGCGGGCCAAGAGACCCAGTACTTC

v_call: TRBV28
d_call: NA
j_call: TRBJ2-4
clone_size: NA
cdr3_aa: CASTYLVGLAKNIQYF
cdr3_nt: TGTGCCAGCACCTATCTGGTAGGTCTAGCCAAAAACATTCAGTACTTC

v_call: TRBV28
d_call: NA
j_call: TRBJ1-5
clone_size: NA
cdr3_aa: CASSLVLQPQHF
cdr3_nt: TGTGCCAGCAGTTTAGTACTTCAGCCCCAGCATTTT

v_call: TRBV15
d_call: NA
j_call: TRBJ1-2
clone_size: NA
cdr3_aa: CATSRAEGGGYTF
cdr3_nt: TGTGCCACCAGCAGAGCTGAGGGCGGTGGCTACACCTTC

v_call: TRBV7-2
d_call: NA
j_call: TRBJ2-2
clone_size: NA
cdr3_aa: CASSLGRRGWTGELFF
cdr3_nt: TGTGCCAGCAGCTTAGGGCGGAGGGGATGGACCGGGGAGCTGTTTTTT

v_call: TRBV7-9
d_call: NA
j_call: TRBJ1-1
clone_size: NA
cdr3_aa: CASSLRGNTEAFF
cdr3_nt: TGTGCCAGCAGCTTAAGGGGTAACACTGAAGCTTTCTTT

v_call: TRBV3-1/TRBV3-2
d_call: TRBD1
j_call: TRBJ2-1
clone_size: NA
cdr3_aa: CASSRQGARYNEQFF
cdr3_nt: TGTGCCAGCAGCCGTCAGGGGGCTAGGTACAATGAGCAGTTCTTC

v_call: TRBV7-9
d_call: NA
j_call: TRBJ2-2
clone_size: NA
cdr3_aa: CASSLARPNTGELFF
cdr3_nt: TGTGCCAGCAGCTTAGCGAGACCGAACACCGGGGAGCTGTTTTTT

v_call: TRBV5-5
d_call: TRBD1
j_call: TRBJ1-5
clone_size: NA
cdr3_aa: CASSSGVGTARNQPQHF
cdr3_nt: TGTGCCAGCAGCTCCGGTGTGGGGACAGCTAGGAATCAGCCCCAGCATTTT

v_call: TRBV11-2
d_call: TRBD2
j_call: TRBJ2-1
clone_size: NA
cdr3_aa: CASSTRTSRSSYNEQFF
cdr3_nt: TGTGCCAGCAGCACACGGACTAGCCGCAGCTCCTACAATGAGCAGTTCTTC

v_call: TRBV7-6
d_call: TRBD1
j_call: TRBJ1-3
clone_size: NA
cdr3_aa: CASSRGQGAGNTIYF
cdr3_nt: TGTGCCAGCAGCAGGGGACAGGGGGCTGGAAACACCATATATTTT

v_call: TRBV5-5
d_call: NA
j_call: TRBJ1-2
clone_size: NA
cdr3_aa: CASSFPANYGYTF
cdr3_nt: TGTGCCAGCAGCTTTCCAGCTAACTATGGCTACACCTTC

v_call: TRBV3-1/TRBV3-2
d_call: NA
j_call: TRBJ2-5
clone_size: NA
cdr3_aa: CASSQDNFGQETQYF
cdr3_nt: TGTGCCAGCAGCCAAGACAATTTCGGGCAAGAGACCCAGTACTTC

v_call: TRBV29-1
d_call: TRBD2
j_call: TRBJ2-5
clone_size: NA
cdr3_aa: CSTAGTSGNLQETQYF
cdr3_nt: TGCAGCACCGCCGGGACTAGCGGGAACCTCCAAGAGACCCAGTACTTC

v_call: TRBV5-8
d_call: NA
j_call: TRBJ2-2
clone_size: NA
cdr3_aa: CASSLPTGELFF
cdr3_nt: TGTGCCAGCAGCTTGCCGACCGGGGAGCTGTTTTTT

v_call: TRBV7-2
d_call: TRBD2
j_call: TRBJ2-5
clone_size: few
cdr3_aa: CASSGTGLGETQYF
cdr3_nt: TGTGCCAGCAGCGGAACGGGACTAGGGGAGACCCAGTACTTC

v_call: TRBV6-1
d_call: NA
j_call: TRBJ2-3
clone_size: NA
cdr3_aa: CASSGGRQGSGDTQYF
cdr3_nt: TGTGCCAGCAGTGGCGGGAGACAGGGAAGCGGAGATACGCAGTATTTT

v_call: TRBV3-1/TRBV3-2
d_call: TRBD2
j_call: TRBJ2-4
clone_size: NA
cdr3_aa: CASSLGRTSGIQYF
cdr3_nt: TGTGCCAGCAGCCTCGGGAGGACCTCGGGCATTCAGTACTTC

v_call: TRBV19
d_call: NA
j_call: TRBJ1-5
clone_size: NA
cdr3_aa: CASSTLSGATNQPQHF
cdr3_nt: TGTGCCAGTAGTACCCTCTCAGGGGCGACAAATCAGCCCCAGCATTTT

v_call: TRBV14
d_call: NA
j_call: TRBJ2-3
clone_size: NA
cdr3_aa: CASSPPGVTDTQYF
cdr3_nt: TGTGCCAGCAGCCCTCCGGGAGTCACAGATACGCAGTATTTT

v_call: TRBV5-1
d_call: NA
j_call: TRBJ2-4
clone_size: NA
cdr3_aa: CASSLNSVVAKNIQYF
cdr3_nt: TGCGCCAGCAGCTTAAACAGCGTCGTAGCCAAAAACATTCAGTACTTC

v_call: TRBV25-1
d_call: NA
j_call: TRBJ2-3
clone_size: NA
cdr3_aa: CASSVEGSSTDTQYF
cdr3_nt: TGTGCCAGCAGTGTTGAGGGGTCTAGCACAGATACGCAGTATTTT

v_call: TRBV10-2
d_call: TRBD2
j_call: TRBJ2-1
clone_size: once
cdr3_aa: CASSESASGGYNEQFF
cdr3_nt: TGCGCCAGCAGTGAGTCTGCTAGCGGGGGGTACAATGAGCAGTTCTTC

v_call: TRBV7-2
d_call: NA
j_call: TRBJ2-1
clone_size: NA
cdr3_aa: CASSLRNEQFF
cdr3_nt: TGTGCCAGCAGCCTCAGAAATGAGCAGTTCTTC

v_call: TRBV11-2
d_call: NA
j_call: TRBJ1-2
clone_size: NA
cdr3_aa: CASSLDRQDRNGYTF
cdr3_nt: TGTGCCAGCAGCTTAGATCGTCAGGACCGGAATGGCTACACCTTC

v_call: TRBV5-1
d_call: TRBD1
j_call: TRBJ2-1
clone_size: NA
cdr3_aa: CASSLQGESYNEQFF
cdr3_nt: TGCGCCAGCAGCCTACAGGGGGAATCCTACAATGAGCAGTTCTTC

v_call: TRBV7-9
d_call: TRBD1
j_call: TRBJ2-3
clone_size: once
cdr3_aa: CASSLGPGGRTDTQYF
cdr3_nt: TGTGCCAGCAGCTTAGGGCCAGGGGGACGCACAGATACGCAGTATTTT

v_call: TRBV3-1/TRBV3-2
d_call: NA
j_call: TRBJ2-5
clone_size: NA
cdr3_aa: CASSAGSSLTKTQYF
cdr3_nt: TGTGCCAGCAGCGCCGGGTCTAGTTTGACAAAGACCCAGTACTTC

v_call: TRBV4-3
d_call: NA
j_call: TRBJ2-3
clone_size: NA
cdr3_aa: CASSRTVTDTQYF
cdr3_nt: TGCGCCAGCAGCCGGACAGTCACAGATACGCAGTATTTT

v_call: TRBV29-1
d_call: NA
j_call: TRBJ2-3
clone_size: NA
cdr3_aa: CSALSVVSDTQYF
cdr3_nt: TGCAGCGCCCTGTCGGTCGTGTCTGATACGCAGTATTTT

v_call: TRBV5-1
d_call: TRBD1
j_call: TRBJ1-5
clone_size: NA
cdr3_aa: CASSHTGGDQPQHF
cdr3_nt: TGCGCCAGCAGCCACACAGGGGGCGATCAGCCCCAGCATTTT

v_call: TRBV2
d_call: NA
j_call: TRBJ1-5
clone_size: NA
cdr3_aa: CASSAEQGEGQPQHF
cdr3_nt: TGTGCCAGCAGTGCGGAACAGGGCGAGGGTCAGCCCCAGCATTTT

v_call: TRBV5-4
d_call: TRBD2
j_call: TRBJ2-3
clone_size: NA
cdr3_aa: CASSLGLADFTDTQYF
cdr3_nt: TGTGCCAGCAGCTTGGGACTAGCGGATTTCACAGATACGCAGTATTTT

v_call: TRBV27
d_call: TRBD2
j_call: TRBJ2-7
clone_size: NA
cdr3_aa: CASSELADYEQYF
cdr3_nt: TGTGCCAGCAGCGAACTAGCGGACTACGAGCAGTACTTC

v_call: TRBV5-8
d_call: NA
j_call: TRBJ1-5
clone_size: once
cdr3_aa: CASSLEGSSNQPQHF
cdr3_nt: TGTGCCAGCAGCTTAGAAGGTTCGAGCAATCAGCCCCAGCATTTT

v_call: TRBV25-1
d_call: NA
j_call: TRBJ2-6
clone_size: NA
cdr3_aa: CASSDHVPGANVLTF
cdr3_nt: TGTGCCAGCAGCGACCACGTACCTGGAGCCAACGTCCTGACTTTC

v_call: TRBV5-4
d_call: TRBD1
j_call: TRBJ2-2
clone_size: NA
cdr3_aa: CASSFQLRDRNTGELFF
cdr3_nt: TGTGCCAGCAGCTTCCAACTCCGGGACAGAAACACCGGGGAGCTGTTTTTT

v_call: TRBV21-1
d_call: NA
j_call: TRBJ1-5
clone_size: NA
cdr3_aa: CASSKVPGNQPQHF
cdr3_nt: TGTGCCAGCAGCAAAGTGCCCGGAAATCAGCCCCAGCATTTT

v_call: TRBV10-2
d_call: TRBD1
j_call: TRBJ1-5
clone_size: NA
cdr3_aa: CASSLTGLGNQPQHF
cdr3_nt: TGCGCCAGCAGTTTGACAGGGTTAGGGAATCAGCCCCAGCATTTT

v_call: TRBV7-8
d_call: NA
j_call: TRBJ1-1
clone_size: NA
cdr3_aa: CASSLRDGDTEAFF
cdr3_nt: TGTGCCAGCAGCTTACGGGATGGGGACACTGAAGCTTTCTTT

v_call: TRBV5-1
d_call: NA
j_call: TRBJ2-2
clone_size: NA
cdr3_aa: CASSLPQVLPGSANTGELFF
cdr3_nt: TGCGCCAGCAGCTTGCCTCAAGTTCTCCCCGGGAGTGCGAACACCGGGGAGCTGTTTTTT

v_call: TRBV11-3
d_call: NA
j_call: TRBJ2-3
clone_size: NA
cdr3_aa: CASSSATDTQYF
cdr3_nt: TGTGCCAGCAGCTCCGCCACAGATACGCAGTATTTT

v_call: TRBV25-1
d_call: TRBD1
j_call: TRBJ1-6
clone_size: NA
cdr3_aa: CASSGTGGGNSPLHF
cdr3_nt: TGTGCCAGCAGTGGGACAGGGGGCGGTAATTCACCCCTCCACTTT

v_call: TRBV28
d_call: NA
j_call: TRBJ1-5
clone_size: NA
cdr3_aa: CASSPAGGGNQPQHF
cdr3_nt: TGTGCCAGCAGCCCCGCGGGGGGTGGCAATCAGCCCCAGCATTTT

v_call: TRBV11-2
d_call: NA
j_call: TRBJ1-1
clone_size: medium-sized
cdr3_aa: CASSLVGTEAFF
cdr3_nt: TGTGCCAGCAGCTTAGTTGGCACTGAAGCTTTCTTT

v_call: TRBV10-3
d_call: TRBD1
j_call: TRBJ1-6
clone_size: NA
cdr3_aa: CAIRTGDSPLHF
cdr3_nt: TGTGCCATCAGGACAGGGGATTCACCCCTCCACTTT

v_call: TRBV5-6
d_call: TRBD1
j_call: TRBJ1-6
clone_size: NA
cdr3_aa: CASSSRTGYSPLHF
cdr3_nt: TGTGCCAGCAGCTCAAGGACAGGGTATTCACCCCTCCACTTT

v_call: TRBV5-1
d_call: TRBD2
j_call: TRBJ2-3
clone_size: NA
cdr3_aa: CASSLGPGGGSTDTQYF
cdr3_nt: TGCGCCAGCAGCTTGGGGCCGGGCGGGGGTAGCACAGATACGCAGTATTTT

v_call: TRBV10-3
d_call: TRBD2
j_call: TRBJ2-1
clone_size: NA
cdr3_aa: CAISDRLADNEQFF
cdr3_nt: TGTGCCATCAGTGACAGACTAGCCGACAATGAGCAGTTCTTC

v_call: TRBV5-1
d_call: NA
j_call: TRBJ1-5
clone_size: few
cdr3_aa: CASSLARQGLDQPQHF
cdr3_nt: TGCGCCAGCAGCTTGGCTCGGCAAGGCCTCGATCAGCCCCAGCATTTT

v_call: TRBV11-3
d_call: NA
j_call: TRBJ2-2
clone_size: NA
cdr3_aa: CASSPSLPGELFF
cdr3_nt: TGTGCCAGCAGCCCTAGCTTACCCGGGGAGCTGTTTTTT

v_call: TRBV2
d_call: NA
j_call: TRBJ1-5
clone_size: NA
cdr3_aa: CASSEGVNQPQHF
cdr3_nt: TGTGCCAGCAGTGAGGGGGTTAATCAGCCCCAGCATTTT

v_call: TRBV19
d_call: NA
j_call: TRBJ2-5
clone_size: NA
cdr3_aa: CASSRKISGGVEETQYF
cdr3_nt: TGTGCCAGTAGCAGGAAAATAAGTGGGGGAGTAGAAGAGACCCAGTACTTC

v_call: TRBV27
d_call: NA
j_call: TRBJ2-7
clone_size: NA
cdr3_aa: CASSLWQDNYEQYF
cdr3_nt: TGTGCCAGCAGTTTATGGCAGGATAACTACGAGCAGTACTTC

v_call: TRBV11-3
d_call: TRBD1
j_call: TRBJ2-2
clone_size: NA
cdr3_aa: CASSATGGATGELFF
cdr3_nt: TGTGCCAGCAGCGCTACAGGGGGCGCGACCGGGGAGCTGTTTTTT

v_call: TRBV4-1
d_call: TRBD2
j_call: TRBJ2-2
clone_size: NA
cdr3_aa: CASSQRREITGELFF
cdr3_nt: TGCGCCAGCAGCCAACGGCGGGAGATCACCGGGGAGCTGTTTTTT

v_call: TRBV14
d_call: NA
j_call: TRBJ1-1
clone_size: NA
cdr3_aa: CASSQEMGTMNTEAFF
cdr3_nt: TGTGCCAGCAGCCAAGAGATGGGGACCATGAACACTGAAGCTTTCTTT

v_call: TRBV18
d_call: NA
j_call: TRBJ2-2
clone_size: NA
cdr3_aa: CASSPPSRPTGELFF
cdr3_nt: TGTGCCAGCTCACCACCGAGCCGGCCCACCGGGGAGCTGTTTTTT

v_call: TRBV18
d_call: NA
j_call: TRBJ1-2
clone_size: NA
cdr3_aa: CASSPLGMEGYTF
cdr3_nt: TGTGCCAGCTCACCACTCGGTATGGAAGGCTACACCTTC